Below, one TCR beta chain is given with its context. Its cognate antigen is unknown. The data stem from a study of CXCR3-negative and CXCR3-positive naive CD8 T cells. TRB cDNA libraries were made by UMI-labeled 5' RACE. TCRdb re-called the 5' RACE reads and gives one entry per CDR3 protein, without DNA. The ten most abundant clones cover about 0.28% of a sample with around 160,000 distinct CDR3 sequences. Study results and caveats: CXCR3-expressing naive cells carried TRB CDR3s more hydrophobic than those of CXCR3-negative naive cells.

CDR1 is MDHEN and CDR2 is SYDVKM in the germline V gene. There are 14 residues in the CDR3. The TCR sequence derives from a human donor in good health. Some clones in this sample may be carry-over from other donors' samples. The sequenced material came from naive CXCR3+ CD8+ T cells from blood. Regarding subset: CD45RO-CCR7+CD27+CD95- naive CD8+ T cells expressing CXCR3 (TNR3+). V is TRBV28 and J is TRBJ2-3. This CDR3 reads CASSPGPSTDTQYF.